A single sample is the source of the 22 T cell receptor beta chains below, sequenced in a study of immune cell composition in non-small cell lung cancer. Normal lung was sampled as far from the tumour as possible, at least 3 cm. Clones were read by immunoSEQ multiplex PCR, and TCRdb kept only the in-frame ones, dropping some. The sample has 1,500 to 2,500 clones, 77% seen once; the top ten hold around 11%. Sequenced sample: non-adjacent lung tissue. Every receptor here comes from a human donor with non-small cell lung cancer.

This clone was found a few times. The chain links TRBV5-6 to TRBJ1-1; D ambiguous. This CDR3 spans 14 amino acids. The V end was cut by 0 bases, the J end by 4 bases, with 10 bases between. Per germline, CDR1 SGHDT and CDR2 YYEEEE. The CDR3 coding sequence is TGTGCCAGCAGCTTGGAAGTCATCGGCACTGAAGCTTTCTTT. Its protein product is CASSLEVIGTEAFF.

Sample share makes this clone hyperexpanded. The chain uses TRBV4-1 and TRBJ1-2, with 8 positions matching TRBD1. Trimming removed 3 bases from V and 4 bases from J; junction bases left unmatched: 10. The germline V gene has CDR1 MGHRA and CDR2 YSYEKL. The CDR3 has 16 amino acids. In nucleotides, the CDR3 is TGCGCCAGCAGCCACCGAGCAGGGGGCATTGGCTATGGCTACACCTTC. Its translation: CASSHRAGGIGYGYTF.

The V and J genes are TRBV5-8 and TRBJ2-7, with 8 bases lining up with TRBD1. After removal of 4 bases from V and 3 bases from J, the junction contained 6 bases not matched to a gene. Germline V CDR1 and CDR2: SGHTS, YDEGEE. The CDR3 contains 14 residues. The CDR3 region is CASSRDRSNYEQYF. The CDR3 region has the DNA TGTGCCAGCAGCCGGGACAGGAGCAACTACGAGCAGTACTTC.

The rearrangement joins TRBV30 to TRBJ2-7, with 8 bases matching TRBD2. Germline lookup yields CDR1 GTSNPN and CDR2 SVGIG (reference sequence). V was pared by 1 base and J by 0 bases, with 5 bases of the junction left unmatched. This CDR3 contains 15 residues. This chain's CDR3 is CAWSDLTSGSYEQYF. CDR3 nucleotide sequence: TGTGCCTGGAGTGACCTTACTAGCGGCTCCTACGAGCAGTACTTC.

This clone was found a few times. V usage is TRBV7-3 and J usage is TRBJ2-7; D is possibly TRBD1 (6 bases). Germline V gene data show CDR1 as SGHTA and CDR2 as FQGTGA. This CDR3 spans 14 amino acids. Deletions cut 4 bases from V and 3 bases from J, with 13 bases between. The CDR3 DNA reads TGTGCCAGCAGCTCACAGGGTCCGAGCTACGAGCAGTACTTC. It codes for CASSSQGPSYEQYF.

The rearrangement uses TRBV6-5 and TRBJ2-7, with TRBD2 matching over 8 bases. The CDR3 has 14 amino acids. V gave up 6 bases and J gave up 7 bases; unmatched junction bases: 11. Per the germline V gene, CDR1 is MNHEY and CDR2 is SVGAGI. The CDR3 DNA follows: TGTGCCAGCAGGATCGGACTGGGCGGGAGGGAGCAGTACTTC. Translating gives CASRIGLGGREQYF.

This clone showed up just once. CDR3 DNA sequence: TGTGCCAGCAGCTTGGGACTAGACCACAATGAGCAGTTCTTC. As protein: CASSLGLDHNEQFF. This sequence joins TRBV7-2 and TRBJ2-1; 8 bases are a match to TRBD2. This CDR3 has 14 amino acids. J gave up 5 bases and V 3 bases, and 3 bases lay outside the gene matches. The germline V gene encodes CDR1 SGHTA and CDR2 FQGNSA.

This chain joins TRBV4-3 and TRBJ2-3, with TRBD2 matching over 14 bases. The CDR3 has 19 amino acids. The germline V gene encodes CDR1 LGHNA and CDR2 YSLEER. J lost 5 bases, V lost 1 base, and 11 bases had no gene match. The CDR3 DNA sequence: TGCGCCAGCAGCCAAGTAGCGACTAGCGGGGGGGCAGGGGAAGATACGCAGTATTTT. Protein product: CASSQVATSGGAGEDTQYF.

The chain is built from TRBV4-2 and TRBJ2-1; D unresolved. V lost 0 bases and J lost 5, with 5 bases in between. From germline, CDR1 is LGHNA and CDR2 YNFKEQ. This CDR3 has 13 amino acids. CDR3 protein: CASSQDVNNEQFF. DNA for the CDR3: TGTGCCAGCAGCCAAGATGTCAACAATGAGCAGTTCTTC.

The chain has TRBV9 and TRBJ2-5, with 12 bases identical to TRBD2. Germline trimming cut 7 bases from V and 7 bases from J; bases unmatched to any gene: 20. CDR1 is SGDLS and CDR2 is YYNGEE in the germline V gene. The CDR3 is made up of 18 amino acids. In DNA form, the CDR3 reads TGTGCCAGCGGAGGGGATACTAGCGGGGGGCTGAAATTGGGGACCCAGTACTTC. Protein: CASGGDTSGGLKLGTQYF.

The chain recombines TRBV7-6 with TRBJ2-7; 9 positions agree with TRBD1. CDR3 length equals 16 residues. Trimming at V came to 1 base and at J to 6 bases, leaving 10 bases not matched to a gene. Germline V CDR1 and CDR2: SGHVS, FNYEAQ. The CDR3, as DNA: TGTGCCAGCAGCTTAGAGGTTGGACAGGGGTTAGGCGAGCAGTACTTC. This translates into CASSLEVGQGLGEQYF.

The CDR3 bases are TGTGCCAGCAGTTTCCGGGACAGGGGCTCCTACGAGCAGTACTTC. As protein: CASSFRDRGSYEQYF. The chain joins TRBV6-5 to TRBJ2-7, with 10 bases matching TRBD1. CDR3 length: 15 residues. V was clipped by 4 bases and J by 0 bases; unmatched bases: 3. The germline V gene encodes CDR1 MNHEY and CDR2 SVGAGI.

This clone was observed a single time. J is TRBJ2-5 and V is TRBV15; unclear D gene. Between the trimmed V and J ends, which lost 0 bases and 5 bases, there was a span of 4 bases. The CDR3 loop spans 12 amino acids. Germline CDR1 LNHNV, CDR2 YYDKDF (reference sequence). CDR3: CATSRDRETQYF. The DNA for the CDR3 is TGTGCCACCAGCAGAGATCGGGAGACCCAGTACTTC.

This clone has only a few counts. The CDR3: CASSSLLDSHEQYF. CDR3 coding DNA: TGTGCCAGCAGTTCGCTGCTGGACAGCCACGAGCAGTACTTC. This rearrangement joins TRBV27 to TRBJ2-7; a weak D match, TRBD1 (6 bases). Germline V lookup: CDR1 MNHEY, CDR2 SMNVEV (reference sequence). This CDR3 spans 14 amino acids. V lost 4 bases to trimming and J lost 5 bases, with 15 bases between them.

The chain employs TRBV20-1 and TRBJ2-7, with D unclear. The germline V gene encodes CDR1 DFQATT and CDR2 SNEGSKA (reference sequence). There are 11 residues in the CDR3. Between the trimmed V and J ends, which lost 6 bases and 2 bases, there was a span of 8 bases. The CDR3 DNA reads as TGCAGTGCCGCAGGAACCTACGAGCAGTACTTC. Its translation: CSAAGTYEQYF.

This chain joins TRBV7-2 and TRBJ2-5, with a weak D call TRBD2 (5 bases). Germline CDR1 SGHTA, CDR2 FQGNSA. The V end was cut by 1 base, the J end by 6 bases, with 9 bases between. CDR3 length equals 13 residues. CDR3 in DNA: TGTGCCAGCAGCTTAGGCCGGGATAAGACCCAGTACTTC. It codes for CASSLGRDKTQYF.

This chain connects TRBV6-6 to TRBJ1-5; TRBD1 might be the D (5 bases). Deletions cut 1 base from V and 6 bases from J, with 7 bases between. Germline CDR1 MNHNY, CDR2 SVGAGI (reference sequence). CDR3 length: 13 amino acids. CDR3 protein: CASSYLGGQPQHF. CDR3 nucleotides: TGTGCCAGCAGTTACTTGGGGGGTCAGCCCCAGCATTTT.

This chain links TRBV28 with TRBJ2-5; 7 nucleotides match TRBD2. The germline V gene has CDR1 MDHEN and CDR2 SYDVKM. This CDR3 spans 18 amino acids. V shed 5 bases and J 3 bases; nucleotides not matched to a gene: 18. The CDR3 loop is CASSRQRSSARGKETQYF. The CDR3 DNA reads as TGTGCCAGCAGTCGCCAGCGCTCCTCGGCGCGGGGGAAAGAGACCCAGTACTTC. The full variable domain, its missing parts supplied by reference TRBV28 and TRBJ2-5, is DVKVTQSSRYLVKRTGEKVFLECVQDMDHENMFWYRQDPGLGLRLIYFSYDVKMKEKGDIPEGYSVSREKKERFSLILESASTNQTSMYLCASSRQRSSARGKETQYFGPGTRLLVL.

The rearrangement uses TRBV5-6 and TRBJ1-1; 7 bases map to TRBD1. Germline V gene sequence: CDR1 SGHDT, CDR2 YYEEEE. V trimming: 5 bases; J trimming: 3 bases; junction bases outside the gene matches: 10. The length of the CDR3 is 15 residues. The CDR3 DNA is TGTGCCAGCAGTTACCTGGGAGGACAGGACACTGAAGCTTTCTTT. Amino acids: CASSYLGGQDTEAFF.

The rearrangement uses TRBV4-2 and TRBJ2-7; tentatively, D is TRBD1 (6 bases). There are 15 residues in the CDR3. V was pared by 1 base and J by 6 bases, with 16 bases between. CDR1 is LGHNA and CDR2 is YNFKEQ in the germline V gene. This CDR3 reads CASSQGPGVGREQYF. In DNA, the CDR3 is TGTGCCAGCAGCCAAGGACCAGGGGTGGGACGCGAGCAGTACTTC.

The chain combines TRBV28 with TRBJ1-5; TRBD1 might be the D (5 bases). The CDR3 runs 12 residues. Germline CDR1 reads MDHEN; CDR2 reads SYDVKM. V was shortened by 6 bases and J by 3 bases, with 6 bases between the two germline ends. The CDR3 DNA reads TGTGCCAGCAGACAGGTCAATCAGCCCCAGCATTTT. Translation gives CASRQVNQPQHF.

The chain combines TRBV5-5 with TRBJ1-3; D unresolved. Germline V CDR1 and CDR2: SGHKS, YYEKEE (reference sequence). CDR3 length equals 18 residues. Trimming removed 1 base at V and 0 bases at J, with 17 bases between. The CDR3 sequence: CASSLRSRDTHSGNTIYF. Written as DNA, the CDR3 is TGTGCCAGCAGCTTGCGGTCGAGGGATACTCACTCTGGAAACACCATATATTTT.